This T cell receptor (beta chain) was identified in a study of blood T cell repertoires in COVID-19. At the level of the study: Spain, Italy and the United States supplied samples that represented acute and convalescent COVID-19. Sources were T cells, B-cell-depleted T cells, or PBMCs; the material itself was cDNA or gDNA.

With 4 bases removed from V and 2 bases from J, the gap between germline ends came to 9 bases. The CDR3 consists of 13 residues. Germline assignment: CDR1 MGHRA and CDR2 YSYEKL. How the authors handled the data: For nucleated cells, counts were estimated from reference gene primer amplification. Using immunoSEQ multiplex PCR, the repertoire was profiled, and TCRdb retains in-frame clones only, with some absent. V and J calls and clone size come straight from that table; D and trimming were deduced from the DNA. The sample lists about 170,000 clones, around 83% occurring once. Source material: peripheral blood. This receptor was taken from a woman aged 80 or older in a cohort sampled during active or convalescent COVID-19. The chain combines TRBV4-1 with TRBJ2-7; no clear D. This CDR3 reads CASSPPGTYEQYF. The CDR3, as DNA: TGCGCCAGCAGCCCCCCAGGCACCTACGAGCAGTACTTC.